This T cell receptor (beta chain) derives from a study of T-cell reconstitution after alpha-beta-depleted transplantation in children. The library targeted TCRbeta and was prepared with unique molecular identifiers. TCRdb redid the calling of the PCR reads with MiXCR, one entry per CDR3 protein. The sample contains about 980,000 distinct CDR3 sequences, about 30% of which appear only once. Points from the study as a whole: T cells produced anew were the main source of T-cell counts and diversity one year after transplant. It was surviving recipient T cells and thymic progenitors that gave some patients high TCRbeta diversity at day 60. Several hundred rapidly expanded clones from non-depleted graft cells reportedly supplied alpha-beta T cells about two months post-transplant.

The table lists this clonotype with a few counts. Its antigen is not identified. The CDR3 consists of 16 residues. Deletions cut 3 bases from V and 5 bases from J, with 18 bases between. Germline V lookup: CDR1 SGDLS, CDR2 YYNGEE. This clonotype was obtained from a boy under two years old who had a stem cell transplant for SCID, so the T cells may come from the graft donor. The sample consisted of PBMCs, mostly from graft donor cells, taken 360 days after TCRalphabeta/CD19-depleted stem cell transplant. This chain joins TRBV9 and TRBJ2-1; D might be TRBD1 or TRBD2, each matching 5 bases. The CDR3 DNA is TGTGCCAGCAGCGGATTGTTTGGTCTGGGGGACAATGAGCAGTTCTTC. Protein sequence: CASSGLFGLGDNEQFF.